What follows describes a single T cell receptor beta chain. The clone's antigen remains unknown. Within one base of it there is no much larger clone, and no base qualities were kept. The immunoSEQ Assay, a bias-controlled multiplex PCR, was used to amplify TCRbeta CDR3 regions from genomic DNA. For the original study's pipeline: Within the assay, amplification of reference gene primers was used to estimate how many nucleated cells each sample contained. To quantify the absolute abundance of each unique TCRbeta CDR3 rearrangement, sequence reads were collapsed and filtered. Productive Simpson clonality was computed per sample as the square root of Simpson's diversity index over productive rearrangements. Entries here come from immuneACCESS through TCRdb and include only in-frame sequences with V and J called. Some clones fail to appear in such tables; in the studies checked, an unresolved V gene covers under half of the shortfall, and the cause of the remainder is unknown. D and trimming were read from the DNA, whereas the V and J calls and clone size are those reported in that table. The sample table records over 250,000 clones; more than 75% of these occur just once. The top ten constitute around 2% of the sample.

Participants in the prospective study were enrolled through a virtual design, were aged about 18 to 90 years, and lived in roughly 24 United States geographic areas. In the prospective study, participants were assigned to cohorts based on the clinical history participants reported in a screening survey and a study questionnaire. In the prospective study, mobile phlebotomists collected whole blood, serum and a nasopharyngeal or oropharyngeal swab from each participant. Participants in the prospective study had the option to provide additional blood draws and questionnaires over an approximately 2-month period. Blood samples from the prospective study were shipped frozen or at room temperature prior to DNA extraction. This entry is derived from a study of blood T cell repertoires in COVID-19 (dated by TCRdb to the early 2020s). Looking at the study overall: Recovered participants in ImmuneRACE Cohort 3 were defined by two consecutive negative NP/OP PCR tests, clearance by a healthcare professional, or resolution of symptoms. The sample metadata nearly always contained a de-identified subject ID, COVID-19 status, age in years and sex. The material from the prospective study consisted of cDNA or gDNA derived from T cells, B-cell-depleted T cells, or PBMCs. Samples were obtained from the ongoing ImmuneRACE study (first 160 participants) and from over a thousand subjects provided by 6 global collaborators. Samples from collaborators originated in the United States, Italy and Spain and spanned both the acute and convalescent phases of COVID-19. The dataset comprised deeply sampled blood TCRbeta repertoires from subjects exposed to, actively infected with, or recovered from COVID-19. The repertoires were released in a freely available public database intended as a resource for research on the immune response to SARS-CoV-2. HLA class I and class II types, where available, came from metadata supplied by the sample provider rather than from assay-based typing.

Here is what the overall study found, with its caveats: How much clinical and demographic metadata was included differed by source and by participant, and the metadata was provided uncurated.

Via the germline V gene, CDR1 is SGHRS and CDR2 YFSETQ. The CDR3 sequence holds 13 residues, the cysteine and phenylalanine included. Only CDR3 DNA remains: 39 bases, in frame from the first base. Cut back by 1 base and 5 bases, the V and J ends lie 10 bases apart. This chain is built from TRBV5-1 and TRBJ2-7; matching of 6 bases hints at TRBD1 as the D gene. This sequence originates from an older woman in a cohort exposed to, infected with or recovered from COVID-19 (not recorded which). The sequencing input was PBMCs or T cells enriched from blood (not recorded which). The CDR3 reads CASSLTGMDEQYF. The nucleotide sequence reads TGCGCCAGCAGCTTGACAGGGATGGACGAGCAGTACTTC.